This T cell receptor (beta chain) is drawn from a study of OX40 agonist ivuxolimab in advanced cancers. Study results and caveats: Researchers did not establish what antigens the expanded peripheral T cells target.

The repertoire was sequenced with immunoSEQ multiplex PCR; TCRdb's copy has only in-frame clones and lacks some. The sample consists of around 75,000 clones, 80% to 90% of them appearing once. Between the trimmed V and J ends, which lost 6 bases and 8 bases, there was a span of 17 bases. This CDR3 has 14 amino acids. Germline CDR1 reads WNHNN; CDR2 reads SYGVQD (reference sequence). This clone showed up just once. The antigen remains undetermined. The receptor was isolated from an adult with an advanced solid tumor such as melanoma, head and neck, liver or kidney cancer. Specimen: CD4+ or CD8+ T cells sorted from blood, collected in a trial of the OX40 agonist ivuxolimab. V is TRBV10-1 and J is TRBJ2-1, with D possibly TRBD2 on 6 matching bases. As DNA, the CDR3 is TGCGCCAGCAGCTTAATGGGACTGGAGGATGAGCAGTTCTTC. Translated, it gives CASSLMGLEDEQFF.